This TCR beta chain is from a study of shared clonotypes between healthy human individuals. Terminally differentiated effector memory CD45RA+ cells were left out of the naive CD8 fraction, which was CD45RO-negative and positively selected for CCR7. At the deep level, the assay was run. Data came from immunoSEQ multiplex PCR; TCRdb stores just in-frame clones and leaves some out. The table lists around 2.1 million clones, about 93% of them singletons. There are 13 residues in the CDR3. V dropped 6 bases and J dropped 6 bases, with 12 bases sitting between them. Germline V gene lookup returns CDR1 MNHEY and CDR2 SMNVEV (reference sequence). Study-wide results and limits: Relative to memory subsets, naive subsets generally showed larger estimated richness. Sharing across a handful of donors was seen in 4% to 5% of naive CD4 clonotypes. Rarefaction gave evidence that sorted-subset sequencing remained incomplete despite large depth.

Concerning this clone itself: Antigen: not known.

The clonotype comes from a man younger than 35 in good health. Some clones in this sample may be carry-over from other donors' samples. This chain uses TRBV27 with TRBJ1-5; D remains unclear. The sample comprised naive CD8+ T cells from PBMCs. The CDR3 sequence is CASRSSVRQPQHF. The CDR3 bases are TGTGCCAGCAGAAGTAGCGTACGTCAGCCCCAGCATTTT.